The 20 T cell receptor beta chains given below trace back to one sample, sequenced in a study of a mutant IDH1 vaccine in newly diagnosed glioma. Time point of the sample: week 47, end of study. Alongside topical imiquimod, each dose of vaccine comprised 300 ug of mutant IDH1 20-mer peptide. Repertoires were generated with immunoSEQ multiplex PCR, while TCRdb's copy carries only in-frame clones and drops some. The data show fewer than 55,000 clones, less than 70% seen once. Antigens for these TCRs are unknown. The sequencing here drew on peripheral blood mononuclear cells (PBMCs), taken from a glioma patient whose treatment included an IDH1 peptide vaccine. Source of these receptors: a man aged 35 to 55 with glioma. Some clones in this sample may be carry-over from other donors' samples.

A single count supports this clone. The chain uses TRBV28 and TRBJ2-7; 11 nucleotides align to TRBD1. CDR3 size: 15 residues. Germline V gene sequence: CDR1 MDHEN, CDR2 SYDVKM. Trimming cost V 2 bases and J 4 bases; bases outside gene matches: 4. In nucleotides, the CDR3 is TGTGCCAGCAGTTTACGGGGGACAGGGGGTTACGAGCAGTACTTC. This translates into CASSLRGTGGYEQYF.

This clone was detected a few times. The chain joins TRBV6-1 to TRBJ2-6, with D perhaps assigned TRBD1 or TRBD2 (6 bases each). This CDR3 contains 15 residues. The germline V gene has CDR1 MNHNS and CDR2 SASEGT. V gave up 6 bases and J gave up 4 bases, with 13 bases separating them. The CDR3 sequence: CASRLGGSGANVLTF. DNA for the CDR3: TGTGCCAGCAGGTTAGGGGGGTCCGGGGCCAACGTCCTGACTTTC.

The chain combines TRBV19 with TRBJ2-1; TRBD2 matches at 13 bases. V dropped 4 bases and J dropped 7; count of bases not matched to a gene: 1. The CDR3 has 14 amino acids. The germline V gene has CDR1 LNHDA and CDR2 SQIVND (reference sequence). The CDR3 spells CASSRLAGGNEQFF. CDR3 nucleotides: TGTGCCAGTAGTAGACTAGCGGGGGGTAATGAGCAGTTCTTC. Full variable domain (rest looked up from reference TRBV19 and TRBJ2-1): DGGITQSPKYLFRKEGQNVTLSCEQNLNHDAMYWYRQDPGQGLRLIYYSQIVNDFQKGDIAEGYSVSREKKESFPLTVTSAQKNPTAFYLCASSRLAGGNEQFFGPGTRLTVL.

This chain uses TRBV19 with TRBJ1-2; D not resolved. This CDR3 has 14 residues. Germline-derived CDR1 and CDR2 are LNHDA and SQIVND (reference sequence). Between the trimmed V and J ends, which lost 8 bases and 0 bases, there was a span of 13 bases. The CDR3, as DNA: TGTGCCAGTCGCATCGAGCCTTCTAACTATGGCTACACCTTC. Translation gives CASRIEPSNYGYTF. Combining the CDR3 with reference TRBV19 and TRBJ1-2 gives the whole variable domain DGGITQSPKYLFRKEGQNVTLSCEQNLNHDAMYWYRQDPGQGLRLIYYSQIVNDFQKGDIAEGYSVSREKKESFPLTVTSAQKNPTAFYLCASRIEPSNYGYTFGSGTRLTVV.

The CDR3 DNA reads as TGTGCCAGTAGACCGTCATCCCTGAACACCGGGGAGCTGTTTTTT. It yields the protein CASRPSSLNTGELFF. V usage is TRBV19 and J usage is TRBJ2-2; no reliable D call. V dropped 6 bases and J dropped 1 base, with 12 bases sitting between them. The CDR3 is 15 residues long. The germline gives CDR1 LNHDA, CDR2 SQIVND (reference sequence).

CDR3 nucleotides: TGTGCCTGGAGTGAGGTCGGGGAGACCCAGTACTTC. This encodes CAWSEVGETQYF. The V call is TRBV30, the J call TRBJ2-5; D uncertain. The V gene lost 1 base and the J gene lost 5 bases, with 8 bases spanning the gap. Germline CDR1 and CDR2: GTSNPN and SVGIG (reference sequence). The CDR3 totals 12 residues.

V is TRBV5-1 and J is TRBJ2-7, with D possibly TRBD2 on 8 matching bases. Trimming took off 4 bases at V and 1 base at J, with 18 bases between the two ends. Germline values: CDR1 SGHRS, CDR2 YFSETQ. The length of the CDR3 is 16 residues. The CDR3 sequence: CASSPGGTALSYEQYF. The CDR3 region has the DNA TGCGCCAGCAGCCCGGGGGGGACAGCCTTGTCCTACGAGCAGTACTTC.

V usage is TRBV6-6 and J usage is TRBJ1-1, with D uncertain. V lost 2 bases and J 6 bases, leaving 13 bases between the germline ends. CDR1 is MNHNY and CDR2 is SVGAGI in the germline V gene (reference sequence). There are 14 residues in the CDR3. The CDR3 is CASSYAPSTSEAFF. The CDR3 DNA reads TGTGCCAGCAGTTACGCCCCTTCCACATCTGAAGCTTTCTTT.

V is TRBV6-5 and J is TRBJ1-1; the D gene is possibly TRBD1 (5 bases). The germline V gene encodes CDR1 MNHEY and CDR2 SVGAGI. This CDR3 has 14 amino acids. V was cut by 7 bases and J by 7 bases, with 19 bases left in between. The CDR3 region is CASIGTGSNFEAFF. The CDR3 coding sequence is TGTGCCAGCATCGGGACGGGATCTAATTTTGAAGCTTTCTTT.

The chain uses TRBV6-5 and TRBJ1-2, with a tentative D call TRBD1 (5 bases). The germline CDR1 and CDR2 sequences are MNHEY and SVGAGI. The CDR3 covers 16 residues. Trimming removed 0 bases at V and 6 bases at J, with 17 bases between. CDR3 in DNA: TGTGCCAGCAGTTACTCGGTCGGCAGGGTAATGCATGGCTACACCTTC. Amino acids: CASSYSVGRVMHGYTF.

V usage is TRBV5-6 and J usage is TRBJ2-5, with D unclear. Germline assignment: CDR1 SGHDT and CDR2 YYEEEE. The CDR3 runs 14 residues. V was shortened by 0 bases and J by 2 bases, with 8 bases between the two germline ends. DNA of the CDR3: TGTGCCAGCAGCTTGGCCGTCGGTCAAGAGACCCAGTACTTC. Translating gives CASSLAVGQETQYF.

The chain's CDR3 is CASSGTGLSNYGYTF. CDR3 DNA sequence: TGTGCCAGCAGTGGCACAGGGCTTTCTAACTATGGCTACACCTTC. This chain uses TRBV6-5 with TRBJ1-2; tentative D call: TRBD1 (6 bases). The CDR3 covers 15 residues. Germline V CDR1 and CDR2: MNHEY, SVGAGI. The ends were cut back, 5 bases at V and 0 bases at J, with 13 bases in the middle.

There are a few counts of this clone. The genes are TRBV6-5 and TRBJ1-1; D is ambiguous. The CDR3 length is 11 residues. Looked up from germline, CDR1 is MNHEY and CDR2 is SVGAGI. The germline V and J ends were trimmed by 6 bases and 1 base, with 3 bases remaining between them. The DNA of the CDR3 is TGTGCCAGCAGACAGAACACTGAAGCTTTCTTT. Translation: CASRQNTEAFF.

The chain couples TRBV12-5 to TRBJ2-2, with 7 bases lining up with TRBD2. Germline CDR1 LGHNT, CDR2 FRNRAP. The J segment lost 8 bases and the V segment lost 0 bases, leaving 0 bases of the junction unmatched. This CDR3 is built from 13 residues. The CDR3 sequence is CASGLVAGGELFF. The CDR3 DNA sequence: TGTGCTAGTGGTTTGGTAGCGGGAGGGGAGCTGTTTTTT.

V usage is TRBV20-1 and J usage is TRBJ2-5; D is unresolved. V lost 6 bases and J 5 bases, leaving 10 bases between the germline ends. This CDR3 spans 11 amino acids. Germline V lookup: CDR1 DFQATT, CDR2 SNEGSKA (reference sequence). Here the CDR3 DNA reads TGCAGTGCCCTGCCCTGGGAGACCCAGTACTTC. This sequence encodes CSALPWETQYF.

The chain uses TRBV10-3 and TRBJ2-5, with D perhaps being TRBD1 or TRBD2 (5 bases each). The CDR3 extends over 11 amino acids. Between the trimmed V and J ends, which lost 8 bases and 1 base, there was a span of 5 bases. Germline loops: CDR1 ENHRY, CDR2 SYGVKD. The CDR3 nucleotides read TGTGCCATCGGGGGCCAAGAGACCCAGTACTTC. This codes for CAIGGQETQYF.

V and J are TRBV5-4 and TRBJ2-7; 7 bases are shared with TRBD1. V was pared by 2 bases and J by 1 base, with 6 bases of the junction left unmatched. Germline CDR1 reads SGHNT; CDR2 reads YYREEE (reference sequence). The CDR3 consists of 15 residues. CDR3 in amino acids: CASSLGGRESYEQYF. The CDR3 DNA sequence: TGTGCCAGCAGCTTAGGGGGCAGGGAATCCTACGAGCAGTACTTC.

The chain combines TRBV5-1 with TRBJ1-6; 10 nucleotides line up with TRBD1. The V segment lost 4 bases and the J segment 9 bases; nucleotides outside the gene matches: 7. Germline V gene data show CDR1 as SGHRS and CDR2 as YFSETQ. This CDR3 spans 15 amino acids. The CDR3 nucleotides are TGCGCCAGCAGCACCGGGACAGGGGTAGTTTCACCCCTCCACTTT. It codes for CASSTGTGVVSPLHF. The whole variable domain, filled in from reference TRBV5-1 and TRBJ1-6, reads KAGVTQTPRYLIKTRGQQVTLSCSPISGHRSVSWYQQTPGQGLQFLFEYFSETQRNKGNFPGRFSGRQFSNSRSEMNVSTLELGDSALYLCASSTGTGVVSPLHFGNGTRLTVT.

The chain is built from TRBV18 and TRBJ2-3; D gene unclear. Germline V gene data show CDR1 as KGHSH and CDR2 as LQKENI. V gave up 4 bases and J gave up 2 bases, with 10 bases separating them. This CDR3 region has 14 residues. The chain's CDR3 is CASSRGRDTDTQYF. The DNA for the CDR3 is TGTGCCAGCTCACGGGGTCGTGACACAGATACGCAGTATTTT. The full variable domain, with the rest looked up from reference TRBV18 and TRBJ2-3, is NAGVMQNPRHLVRRRGQEARLRCSPMKGHSHVYWYRQLPEEGLKFMVYLQKENIIDESGMPKERFSAEFPKEGPSILRIQQVVRGDSAAYFCASSRGRDTDTQYFGPGTRLTVL.

This clone was detected once. V gene TRBV10-3 combines with J gene TRBJ1-2, with D possibly matching TRBD1 (6 bases). In germline, CDR1 is ENHRY, CDR2 SYGVKD. The CDR3 is 15 amino acids. Trimming shortened V by 10 bases and J by 2 bases, and 20 bases separated the two germline ends. The CDR3 nucleotides are TGTGCCACCAGGGAAGACAGGACTTCCAACTATGGCTACACCTTC. Its protein product is CATREDRTSNYGYTF.